The 26 T cell receptor beta chains listed next were all sequenced from one sample in a study of T cell responses to AZD1222 COVID-19 vaccine. Produced via immunoSEQ multiplex PCR; TCRdb's table is partial and in-frame only. The table lists roughly 100,000 clones, roughly 80% of them singletons. Sequenced here: peripheral blood, sampled on day 0 of AZD1222 vaccination. The receptor source for this set is an adult in good health.

J is TRBJ1-1 and V is TRBV6-5, with 7 positions matching TRBD1. After removal of 6 bases from V and 3 bases from J, the junction contained 7 bases not matched to a gene. The CDR3 consists of 14 residues. Germline V CDR1 and CDR2: MNHEY, SVGAGI. The chain's CDR3 is CASRSGTAYTEAFF. CDR3 coding DNA: TGTGCCAGCAGGTCGGGGACAGCCTACACTGAAGCTTTCTTT.

The chain is built from TRBV5-6 and TRBJ1-1; tentatively, D is TRBD1 (5 bases). The CDR3 runs to 14 residues. Germline-derived CDR1 and CDR2 are SGHDT and YYEEEE. V dropped 6 bases and J dropped 6 bases, with 18 bases sitting between them. This CDR3 reads CASTFGTLDAEAFF. CDR3 nucleotides: TGTGCCAGCACCTTCGGGACCTTGGACGCTGAAGCTTTCTTT.

The rearrangement uses TRBV19 and TRBJ2-2; TRBD2 aligns across 8 bases. The CDR3 spans 14 residues. Unmatched junction bases numbered 3, after V lost 3 bases and J lost 6 bases. The germline gives CDR1 LNHDA, CDR2 SQIVND (reference sequence). CDR3 DNA sequence: TGTGCCAGTAGTATCTTCGGGGGGGCCGGGGAGCTGTTTTTT. Amino acids: CASSIFGGAGELFF.

CDR3 sequence reads: CATSASGEGNQPQHF. In DNA form, the CDR3 reads TGTGCCACCAGCGCTTCAGGCGAGGGCAATCAGCCCCAGCATTTT. The V and J genes are TRBV24-1 and TRBJ1-5, with unresolved D. Trimming stripped 7 bases from V and 2 bases from J, with 14 bases between. CDR1 KGHDR and CDR2 SFDVKD come from the germline V gene. The CDR3 length is 15 residues.

V usage is TRBV6-1 and J usage is TRBJ1-6; no clear D. The CDR3 has 16 residues. Looked up from germline, CDR1 is MNHNS and CDR2 is SASEGT. The germline V and J ends were trimmed by 3 bases and 0 bases, with 9 bases remaining between them. The CDR3 reads CASSDGSSSYNSPLHF. The CDR3 DNA is TGTGCCAGCAGTGATGGCAGCAGCTCCTATAATTCACCCCTCCACTTT.

The chain combines TRBV11-3 with TRBJ1-1; TRBD1 might be the D (6 bases). The germline V gene encodes CDR1 SGHNT and CDR2 YENEEA. The CDR3 is made up of 15 amino acids. Trimming took 1 base from V and 0 from J, leaving 9 bases between them. Here the CDR3 reads CASSLVKGVNTEAFF. The CDR3 DNA follows: TGTGCCAGCAGCTTAGTGAAGGGGGTGAACACTGAAGCTTTCTTT.

The chain's CDR3 is CASSRRTGRNTEAFF. The CDR3 nucleotides read TGTGCCAGCAGCCGTAGGACAGGGAGGAACACTGAAGCTTTCTTT. This rearrangement joins TRBV14 to TRBJ1-1; 8 nucleotides line up with TRBD1. CDR3 length: 15 amino acids. V was pared by 4 bases and J by 1 base, with 5 bases of the junction left unmatched. Germline loops: CDR1 SGHDN, CDR2 FVKESK.

This clone is a singleton in its sample. The CDR3 DNA follows: TGTGCCAGCAGCCCTCGAGGAGGGCCGAACACCATATATTTT. It specifies CASSPRGGPNTIYF. V is TRBV3-1 (or the pseudogene TRBV3-2) and J is TRBJ1-3; no reliable D call. CDR1 and CDR2 (germline): LGHDT, YNNKEL (reference sequence). CDR3 size: 14 residues. Trimming removed 4 bases at V and 7 bases at J, with 14 bases between.

The chain combines TRBV28 with TRBJ2-2, with 12 positions matching TRBD1. The CDR3 extends over 16 amino acids. From germline, CDR1 is MDHEN and CDR2 SYDVKM. V lost 6 bases to trimming and J lost 6 bases; unmatched junction nucleotides: 8. For the CDR3, the DNA is TGTGCCAGCAGCACTAGGGGACAGGGGGCGTCCGGGGAGCTGTTTTTT. It codes for CASSTRGQGASGELFF.

The rearrangement uses TRBV19 and TRBJ1-5; D uncertain. CDR3 length equals 15 residues. CDR1 is LNHDA and CDR2 is SQIVND in the germline V gene (reference sequence). Trimming pared 4 bases from V and 2 bases from J, leaving 12 bases between. CDR3 sequence: CASSTYTVGNQPQHF. The CDR3 region has the DNA TGTGCCAGTAGTACATATACGGTCGGCAATCAGCCCCAGCATTTT.

The chain recombines TRBV29-1 with TRBJ1-1; TRBD1 might be the D (5 bases). Trimming took off 6 bases at V and 6 bases at J, with 11 bases between the two ends. The CDR3 extends over 11 amino acids. The germline V gene encodes CDR1 SQVTM and CDR2 ANQGSEA. This chain's CDR3 is CSVGWGAEAFF. Here the CDR3 DNA reads TGCAGCGTGGGATGGGGGGCTGAAGCTTTCTTT.

The V and J genes are TRBV7-9 and TRBJ2-3; D gene uncertain. This CDR3 has 12 residues. Trimming removed 5 bases from V and 5 bases from J, with 8 bases in between. Germline values: CDR1 SEHNR, CDR2 FQNEAQ (reference sequence). The CDR3 spells CASSPDRDTQYF. CDR3 sequence (DNA): TGTGCCAGCAGCCCGGATAGAGATACGCAGTATTTT.

This chain uses TRBV5-4 with TRBJ2-1, with D perhaps TRBD2 (7 bases). The CDR3 is made up of 16 amino acids. The V gene lost 4 bases and the J gene lost 2 bases, with 16 bases spanning the gap. CDR1 is SGHNT and CDR2 is YYREEE in the germline V gene (reference sequence). The CDR3 reads CASSPRGGGTYNEQFF. CDR3 in DNA: TGTGCCAGCAGCCCCCGAGGGGGGGGTACCTACAATGAGCAGTTCTTC.

This sequence joins TRBV25-1 and TRBJ1-6, with D uncertain. The CDR3 runs to 14 residues. The germline gives CDR1 MGHDK, CDR2 SYGVNS. V was cut by 8 bases and J by 5 bases, with 13 bases left in between. CDR3 protein: CASGRTHDNSPLHF. DNA for the CDR3: TGTGCCAGCGGCCGGACCCACGATAATTCACCCCTCCACTTT.

The J gene is TRBJ1-5, the V gene TRBV11-2; unclear D gene. Germline V gives CDR1 SGHAT, CDR2 FQNNGV. The CDR3 runs 16 residues. V was clipped by 0 bases and J by 0 bases, with 9 bases between them. The CDR3: CASSLDHRYSNQPQHF. CDR3 bases: TGTGCCAGCAGCTTAGATCACCGATATAGCAATCAGCCCCAGCATTTT.

This clone has a single count. The chain recombines TRBV19 with TRBJ1-1; the match to TRBD1 covers 7 bases. Trimming took 4 bases from V and 11 from J; bases not matched to a gene: 10. Germline assignment: CDR1 LNHDA and CDR2 SQIVND (reference sequence). This CDR3 spans 13 amino acids. In nucleotides, the CDR3 is TGTGCCAGTAGTAATTTCTACAAGACAGGGGCTTTCTTT. Protein sequence: CASSNFYKTGAFF.

This rearrangement joins TRBV10-3 to TRBJ2-7, with D possibly being TRBD1 (5 bases). Germline V gene lookup returns CDR1 ENHRY and CDR2 SYGVKD. This CDR3 is 14 amino acids long. V was trimmed by 5 bases and J by 0 bases, leaving 11 bases between them. The CDR3 loop reads CAISNRQSSYEQYF. CDR3 DNA: TGTGCCATCAGTAACCGACAGAGCTCCTACGAGCAGTACTTC.

V is TRBV10-3 and J is TRBJ2-3, with 9 bases aligning to TRBD2. With 8 bases clipped from V and 2 bases from J, the junction kept 2 bases outside the gene matches. The CDR3 has 13 residues. Germline values: CDR1 ENHRY, CDR2 SYGVKD. CDR3 amino acids: CAIRLADTDTQYF. The CDR3 DNA reads TGTGCCATCCGACTAGCGGACACAGATACGCAGTATTTT.

In this sample, this clone turned up a few times. V and J are TRBV12-3 or TRBV12-4 and TRBJ1-5, with unresolved D. V gave up 0 bases and J gave up 6 bases, with 6 bases separating them. CDR3 size: 13 residues. CDR3 bases: TGTGCCAGCAGTTTAGCGCTTATTCAGCCCCAGCATTTT. Translating it yields CASSLALIQPQHF.

The chain links TRBV19 to TRBJ1-2; perhaps TRBD1 as D (6 bases). Trimming took 6 bases from V and 0 from J, leaving 14 bases between them. CDR1 and CDR2 from the germline V gene are LNHDA and SQIVND (reference sequence). The CDR3 is made up of 15 amino acids. Here the CDR3 reads CASRYAGDANYGYTF. The CDR3 DNA reads TGTGCCAGTAGGTATGCAGGGGACGCTAACTATGGCTACACCTTC.

For the CDR3, the DNA is TGTGCCTGGGGCCAGGGGAGCACTGAAGCTTTCTTT. Its translation is CAWGQGSTEAFF. The chain employs TRBV30 and TRBJ1-1, with a weak D call TRBD1 (6 bases). Germline values: CDR1 GTSNPN, CDR2 SVGIG (reference sequence). V lost 5 bases, J lost 4 bases, and 11 bases lay in between. The CDR3 totals 12 residues.

The chain couples TRBV6-2 or TRBV6-3 to TRBJ1-2, with no clear D. Trimming took 5 bases from V and 3 from J, leaving 16 bases between them. The CDR3 length is 15 residues. Per germline, CDR1 MNHEY and CDR2 SVGEGT. Here the CDR3 reads CASSRGSYAYYGYTF. CDR3 bases: TGTGCCAGCAGTAGAGGGTCATACGCATACTATGGCTACACCTTC.

This clone has more than one count but fewer than ten. This rearrangement joins TRBV9 to TRBJ2-5, with 8 bases aligning to TRBD2. The germline V gene encodes CDR1 SGDLS and CDR2 YYNGEE. The CDR3 runs 17 residues. The trim removed 0 bases at V and 0 bases at J, leaving 7 bases unmatched. The CDR3 bases are TGTGCCAGCAGCGTAGGGGGTAGCGGGGCAAACCAAGAGACCCAGTACTTC. This sequence encodes CASSVGGSGANQETQYF.

The gene calls are TRBV2 and TRBJ1-4; D is possibly TRBD1 (6 bases). Germline values: CDR1 SNHLY, CDR2 FYNNEI. V was cut by 8 bases and J by 3 bases, with 16 bases left in between. CDR3 length: 15 residues. The CDR3 sequence: CASSRGRGPNEKLFF. CDR3 in DNA: TGTGCCAGCTCGCGGGGGCGCGGCCCTAATGAAAAACTGTTTTTT.

The chain carries TRBV27 and TRBJ1-2; tentatively, D is TRBD1 (5 bases). The V end was cut by 0 bases, the J end by 4 bases, with 9 bases between. The germline gives CDR1 MNHEY, CDR2 SMNVEV (reference sequence). This CDR3 region has 14 residues. The CDR3 protein is CASSLSQGPYGYTF. The DNA for the CDR3 is TGTGCCAGCAGTTTATCTCAGGGTCCCTATGGCTACACCTTC.

This chain uses TRBV5-1 with TRBJ2-2, with 11 nucleotides matching TRBD2. With V trimmed by 0 bases and J by 6 bases, 4 bases remained unmatched. Germline loops: CDR1 SGHRS, CDR2 YFSETQ. There are 16 residues in the CDR3. The CDR3 is CASSLGPGLAAGELFF. The CDR3 bases are TGCGCCAGCAGCTTGGGCCCGGGACTAGCGGCCGGGGAGCTGTTTTTT.